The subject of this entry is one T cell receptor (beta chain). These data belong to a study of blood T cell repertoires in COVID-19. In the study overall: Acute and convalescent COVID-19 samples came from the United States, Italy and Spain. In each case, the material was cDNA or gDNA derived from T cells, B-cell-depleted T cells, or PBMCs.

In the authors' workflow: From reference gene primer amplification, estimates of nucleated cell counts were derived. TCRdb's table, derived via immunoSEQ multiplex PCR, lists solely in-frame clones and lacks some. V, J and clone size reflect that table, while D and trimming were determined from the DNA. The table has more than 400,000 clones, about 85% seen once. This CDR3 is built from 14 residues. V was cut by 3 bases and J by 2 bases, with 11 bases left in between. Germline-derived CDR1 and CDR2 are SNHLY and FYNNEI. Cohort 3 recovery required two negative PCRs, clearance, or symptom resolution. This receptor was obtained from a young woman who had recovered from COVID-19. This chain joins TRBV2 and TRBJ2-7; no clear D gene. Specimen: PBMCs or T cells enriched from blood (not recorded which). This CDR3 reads CASSDAAVAYEQYF. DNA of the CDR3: TGTGCCAGCAGTGATGCGGCAGTCGCCTACGAGCAGTACTTC. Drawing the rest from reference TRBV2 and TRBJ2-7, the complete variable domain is EPEVTQTPSHQVTQMGQEVILRCVPISNHLYFYWYRQILGQKVEFLVSFYNNEISEKSEIFDDQFSVERPDGSNFTLKIRSTKLEDSAMYFCASSDAAVAYEQYFGPGTRLTVT.